This T cell receptor (beta chain) was identified in a study of early T cells in non-severe SARS-CoV-2 infection. Study-wide context: Sequencing used unsorted whole-blood bulk RNA, so chains lack pairing.

Study-wide findings and caveats: VDJdb-based annotation leaned toward anti-spike CD8 responses and missed private and CD4 specificities.

There are many counts of this clonotype. Its antigen is unknown. Separate cDNA molecules each had unique molecular identifiers attached to them. TCRdb fed the 5' RACE reads into MiXCR, producing one record per CDR3 protein. The sample lists tens of thousands of distinct CDR3 sequences, around 13% seen once, with approximately 1.1% in the top ten. CDR1 and CDR2 from the germline V gene are MDHEN and SYDVKM. CDR3 length equals 12 residues. Deletions cut 6 bases from V and 6 bases from J, with 9 bases between. The V gene is TRBV28, the J gene TRBJ1-5, with D uncertain. The sequence was collected from an adult who was a healthcare worker with PCR-confirmed SARS-CoV-2 infection or an uninfected control (not recorded which). Sequenced input: whole blood. The CDR3 region has the DNA TGTGCCAGCAGCCCCCCAAGTCAGCCCCAGCATTTT. Residues: CASSPPSQPQHF.